These 32 T cell receptor beta chains share one sample of origin, sequenced in a study of OX40 agonist ivuxolimab in advanced cancers. Some clones are missing from TCRdb's copy, which holds only in-frame ones; the method was immunoSEQ multiplex PCR. In the table there are about 57,000 clones, 90% to 95% of which are singletons. The specimen was CD4+ or CD8+ T cells sorted from blood, collected in a trial of the OX40 agonist ivuxolimab. The receptors come from an adult with an advanced solid tumor such as melanoma, head and neck, liver or kidney cancer.

V gene TRBV12-5 combines with J gene TRBJ2-1; TRBD1 matches 12 bases. The CDR3 spans 18 residues. Trimming took 5 bases from V and 6 from J; bases not matched to a gene: 14. The germline CDR1 and CDR2 sequences are LGHNT and FRNRAP. In nucleotides, the CDR3 is TGTGCTAGTGGTCTCCCGGGACAGGGGGCAAAAGGACGCAATGAGCAGTTCTTC. Its translation is CASGLPGQGAKGRNEQFF.

The gene calls are TRBV18 and TRBJ2-4; D is uncertain. The germline V gene has CDR1 KGHSH and CDR2 LQKENI. V shed 1 base and J shed 8 bases, with 18 bases lying between them. There are 16 residues in the CDR3. As DNA, the CDR3 is TGTGCCAGCTCACCACGGCGGTTTGGGAATGTGGACATTCAGTACTTC. It translates to CASSPRRFGNVDIQYF.

The chain uses TRBV5-5 and TRBJ2-7; either TRBD1 or TRBD2 may fit D (5 bases each). V lost 4 bases and J lost 7, with 18 bases in between. This CDR3 comprises 14 residues. Looked up from germline, CDR1 is SGHKS and CDR2 is YYEKEE (reference sequence). The DNA of the CDR3 is TGTGCCAGCAGCCTGGGATCGGGGCTCGGGGAGCAGTACTTC. Translated: CASSLGSGLGEQYF.

The chain has TRBV4-3 and TRBJ2-1; maybe TRBD2 (5 bases). The CDR3 runs 15 residues. The germline V gene has CDR1 LGHNA and CDR2 YSLEER. Trimming removed 1 base at V and 3 bases at J, with 10 bases between. The DNA for the CDR3 is TGCGCCAGCAGCCAAGGGCTCGGGATCTACAATGAGCAGTTCTTC. This encodes CASSQGLGIYNEQFF.

V usage is TRBV5-6 and J usage is TRBJ1-2; a weak D match, TRBD1 (5 bases). Trimming pared 1 base from V and 5 bases from J, leaving 15 bases between. Germline loops: CDR1 SGHDT, CDR2 YYEEEE. CDR3 length: 15 amino acids. The CDR3 DNA reads as TGTGCCAGCAGCTTGACAGGTCCGGAAGGGTATGGCTACACCTTC. It specifies CASSLTGPEGYGYTF.

The chain links TRBV4-3 to TRBJ2-7, with a tentative D call TRBD2 (5 bases). The CDR3 is 15 residues long. Between the trimmed V and J ends, which lost 4 bases and 0 bases, there was a span of 13 bases. CDR1 LGHNA and CDR2 YSLEER come from the germline V gene. In DNA form, the CDR3 reads TGCGCCAGCAGCCCCTGGTCGGGGAGCTCCTACGAGCAGTACTTC. Protein product: CASSPWSGSSYEQYF.

V is TRBV7-6 and J is TRBJ2-5; D unresolved. Germline CDR1 and CDR2: SGHVS and FNYEAQ. CDR3 length: 13 residues. With 2 bases removed from V and 5 bases from J, the gap between germline ends came to 9 bases. The CDR3 loop reads CASSLSELETQYF. In nucleotides, the CDR3 is TGTGCCAGCAGCTTAAGCGAGTTGGAGACCCAGTACTTC.

The CDR3 here is CASSHRDRGDRDTEAFF. DNA of the CDR3: TGTGCCAGCAGCCACCGGGACAGGGGTGATCGGGACACTGAAGCTTTCTTT. The chain employs TRBV9 and TRBJ1-1; 10 bases are a match to TRBD1. This CDR3 comprises 17 residues. Germline assignment: CDR1 SGDLS and CDR2 YYNGEE. V shed 4 bases, J shed 3 bases, and the junction held 12 bases outside the gene matches.

This chain connects TRBV4-1 to TRBJ2-1; D call uncertain. The CDR3 extends over 16 amino acids. Per germline, CDR1 MGHRA and CDR2 YSYEKL. V was trimmed by 0 bases and J by 8 bases, leaving 17 bases between them. The CDR3 loop reads CASSQDDGAITHEQFF. The CDR3 nucleotides are TGCGCCAGCAGCCAAGACGACGGCGCCATAACCCATGAGCAGTTCTTC.

V is TRBV5-4 and J is TRBJ2-1, with D possibly matching TRBD2 (6 bases). Germline CDR1 reads SGHNT; CDR2 reads YYREEE (reference sequence). Deletions cut 0 bases from V and 4 bases from J, with 8 bases between. The CDR3 runs 14 residues. The DNA of the CDR3 is TGTGCCAGCAGCTTGGAAGGAGGGTACAATGAGCAGTTCTTC. The encoded protein is CASSLEGGYNEQFF. Combining the CDR3 with reference TRBV5-4 and TRBJ2-1 gives the whole variable domain ETGVTQSPTHLIKTRGQQVTLRCSSQSGHNTVSWYQQALGQGPQFIFQYYREEENGRGNFPPRFSGLQFPNYSSELNVNALELDDSALYLCASSLEGGYNEQFFGPGTRLTVL.

The chain links TRBV9 to TRBJ2-5, with D tentatively TRBD1 or TRBD2 (6 bases each). With 6 bases removed from V and 2 bases from J, the gap between germline ends came to 20 bases. Germline lookup yields CDR1 SGDLS and CDR2 YYNGEE. This CDR3 contains 16 residues. CDR3 nucleotides: TGTGCCAGCACTATTGGAGGGGGAGATTTACAAGAGACCCAGTACTTC. It translates to CASTIGGGDLQETQYF.

V and J are TRBV15 and TRBJ1-4, with 7 bases matching TRBD1. The CDR3 length is 16 residues. Germline trimming cut 4 bases from V and 0 bases from J; bases unmatched to any gene: 5. CDR1 and CDR2 from the germline V gene are LNHNV and YYDKDF (reference sequence). CDR3 loop: CATSTGTATTNEKLFF. CDR3 bases: TGTGCCACCAGCACCGGGACAGCTACAACTAATGAAAAACTGTTTTTT.

V gene TRBV27 combines with J gene TRBJ2-7; D is unclear. Germline CDR1 MNHEY, CDR2 SMNVEV (reference sequence). This CDR3 region has 12 residues. V lost 7 bases and J 2 bases, leaving 9 bases between the germline ends. The CDR3 coding sequence is TGTGCCAGCAATCGCGGACCCTACGAGCAGTACTTC. Its protein is CASNRGPYEQYF.

The rearrangement links TRBV27 to TRBJ1-1; 10 bases line up with TRBD1. The V gene end was trimmed by 0 bases and the J gene end by 7 bases; junction bases not matched to a gene: 8. This CDR3 is built from 16 residues. Germline V gene sequence: CDR1 MNHEY, CDR2 SMNVEV (reference sequence). The CDR3 sequence: CASSLSLGQGSFEAFF. CDR3 nucleotide sequence: TGTGCCAGCAGTTTATCGTTGGGACAGGGGTCCTTTGAAGCTTTCTTT.

The DNA for the CDR3 is TGTGCCAGCAGCTTCCCCCAGCGTGAGCAGTTCTTC. It yields the protein CASSFPQREQFF. V usage is TRBV7-9 and J usage is TRBJ2-1, with D unclear. Germline V gene lookup returns CDR1 SEHNR and CDR2 FQNEAQ (reference sequence). The CDR3 spans 12 residues. With 3 bases removed from V and 9 bases from J, the gap between germline ends came to 9 bases.

This rearrangement joins TRBV7-8 to TRBJ2-1; a possible D gene is TRBD2 (6 bases). The CDR3 spans 16 residues. Germline V gene sequence: CDR1 SGHVS, CDR2 FQNEAQ. V lost 6 bases and J 0 bases, leaving 15 bases between the germline ends. The CDR3 sequence: CASSSGLPSSYNEQFF. CDR3 nucleotides: TGTGCCAGCAGTTCGGGACTTCCTAGCTCCTACAATGAGCAGTTCTTC.

The chain carries TRBV9 and TRBJ1-2, with 9 positions matching TRBD1. The CDR3 is 17 amino acids. Germline CDR1 and CDR2: SGDLS and YYNGEE. Trimming took 0 bases from V and 0 from J; bases not matched to a gene: 6. As DNA, the CDR3 is TGTGCCAGCAGCGTAGGACAGGGGGTTGAAGCTAACTATGGCTACACCTTC. Its protein is CASSVGQGVEANYGYTF.

This chain uses TRBV21-1 with TRBJ2-5. TRBV21-1 is a pseudogene locus. The length of the CDR3 is 14 residues. CDR3 protein: CASSKVEGKETQYF. For the CDR3, the DNA is TGTGCCAGCAGCAAAGTAGAGGGGAAAGAGACCCAGTACTTC.

This clone was recorded only once. The CDR3 DNA is TGCAGCGTTGAAGATCCTCAACTTACTAGCGGAGATTCCTACGAGCAGTACTTC. Translated, it gives CSVEDPQLTSGDSYEQYF. The V gene is TRBV29-1, the J gene TRBJ2-7; TRBD2 matches at 8 bases. The V and J ends lost 0 bases and 1 base, in that order; junction bases with no gene match: 14. Germline V gene sequence: CDR1 SQVTM, CDR2 ANQGSEA. The CDR3 sequence is 18 residues long.

The rearrangement joins TRBV18 to TRBJ1-5, with 8 bases aligning to TRBD1. In germline, CDR1 is KGHSH, CDR2 LQKENI. CDR3 length: 13 residues. Germline trimming cut 6 bases from V and 9 bases from J; bases unmatched to any gene: 7. The CDR3 DNA is TGTGCCAGCTCGGACAGGGATAGTAGGCCCCAGCATTTT. It yields the protein CASSDRDSRPQHF.

This chain joins TRBV11-2 and TRBJ2-7; D gene ambiguous. Trimming removed 6 bases from V and 5 bases from J, with 11 bases in between. This CDR3 has 12 amino acids. Germline-derived CDR1 and CDR2 are SGHAT and FQNNGV. In DNA form, the CDR3 reads TGTGCCAGCAGTCCCGAGTCACACGAGCAGTACTTC. Amino acids: CASSPESHEQYF.

On this clone itself: The junction does not match germline at one end; this may be a read error. This sequence joins TRBV10-3 and TRBJ2-1, with D perhaps matching TRBD2 (5 bases). The CDR3 runs to 14 residues. Germline values: CDR1 ENHRY, CDR2 SYGVKD. CDR3 residues: CVISPPVGDNEQFF. CDR3 sequence (DNA): TGTGTCATCAGCCCCCCAGTGGGAGACAATGAGCAGTTCTTC.

The chain links TRBV7-3 to TRBJ2-1; a weak D match, TRBD2 (5 bases). The V gene lost 0 bases and the J gene lost 3 bases, with 12 bases spanning the gap. The germline V gene has CDR1 SGHTA and CDR2 FQGTGA. The CDR3 loop spans 16 amino acids. The CDR3 nucleotides read TGTGCCAGCAGCTTAACGGGAGCGGCCTTCTACAATGAGCAGTTCTTC. It is translated as CASSLTGAAFYNEQFF.

This rearrangement joins TRBV4-3 to TRBJ1-1; D remains unclear. Deletions cut 3 bases from V and 0 bases from J, with 8 bases between. Germline V CDR1 and CDR2: LGHNA, YSLEER. This CDR3 region has 14 residues. CDR3 nucleotides: TGCGCCAGCAGCCAGTTTGGTTTGAACACTGAAGCTTTCTTT. Its translation is CASSQFGLNTEAFF.

This clone appeared a single time. This chain links TRBV4-3 with TRBJ1-5, with 8 bases aligning to TRBD1. Germline assignment: CDR1 LGHNA and CDR2 YSLEER. V dropped 0 bases and J dropped 6; count of bases not matched to a gene: 7. This CDR3 spans 16 amino acids. DNA of the CDR3: TGCGCCAGCAGCCAAGACAAGGACAGGGTAGTTCAGCCCCAGCATTTT. Translation gives CASSQDKDRVVQPQHF.

The chain combines TRBV9 with TRBJ2-7; the D is unclear. Germline-derived CDR1 and CDR2 are SGDLS and YYNGEE. The V end was cut by 4 bases, the J end by 5 bases, with 7 bases between. This CDR3 is built from 11 residues. CDR3 residues: CASSFRDEQYF. DNA of the CDR3: TGTGCCAGCAGCTTTAGGGACGAGCAGTACTTC. Together with reference TRBV9 and TRBJ2-7, the CDR3 gives the full variable domain: DSGVTQTPKHLITATGQRVTLRCSPRSGDLSVYWYQQSLDQGLQFLIQYYNGEERAKGNILERFSAQQFPDLHSELNLSSLELGDSALYFCASSFRDEQYFGPGTRLTVT.

The genes are TRBV6-1 and TRBJ2-7, with 9 bases lining up with TRBD2. This CDR3 contains 15 residues. J was trimmed by 1 base and V by 8 bases; bases with no gene match: 9. Germline CDR1 is MNHNS and CDR2 is SASEGT. The CDR3 loop reads CASWGSGRGSYEQYF. The CDR3, as DNA: TGTGCCAGCTGGGGTAGCGGGAGAGGGTCCTACGAGCAGTACTTC.

The CDR3 DNA sequence: TGTGCCGCAAGGGAGGCCTCACACCTTCAGCCCCAGCATTTT. Protein sequence: CAAREASHLQPQHF. The rearrangement uses TRBV6-1 and TRBJ1-5, with D unresolved. V dropped 11 bases and J dropped 6 bases, with 20 bases sitting between them. The CDR3 length is 14 residues. CDR1 is MNHNS, CDR2 SASEGT, per germline.

CDR3 DNA sequence: TGTGCCAGCAGCTTAGGACTAGCGGGGAACAATGAGCAGTTCTTC. Residues: CASSLGLAGNNEQFF. The gene calls are TRBV27 and TRBJ2-1, with 12 positions matching TRBD2. Trimming at V came to 6 bases and at J to 5 bases, leaving 5 bases not matched to a gene. Germline CDR1 MNHEY, CDR2 SMNVEV (reference sequence). This CDR3 region has 15 residues.

In the case of this clone: Germline is not matched at one junction end, which may reflect a read error. The rearrangement links TRBV6-5 to TRBJ2-1; D is unresolved. The CDR3 consists of 15 residues. From germline, CDR1 is MNHEY and CDR2 SVGAGI. CDR3 sequence (DNA): TGTGCCAGCAGTCACTCCGGGTCTCCCGGGCCTGAGCAGTTCTTC. This gives the protein CASSHSGSPGPEQFF.

This chain joins TRBV7-8 and TRBJ2-1, with TRBD1 identical over 7 bases. The CDR3 contains 18 residues. V was pared by 1 base and J by 7 bases, with 16 bases of the junction left unmatched. Germline V gene lookup returns CDR1 SGHVS and CDR2 FQNEAQ. CDR3 nucleotides: TGTGCCAGCAGCTTAGAGGGTAAGGGGGCGAGCTTGGGGAATGAGCAGTTCTTC. Translation: CASSLEGKGASLGNEQFF. The full variable domain, with the rest looked up from reference TRBV7-8 and TRBJ2-1, is GAGVSQSPRYKVAKRGQDVALRCDPISGHVSLFWYQQALGQGPEFLTYFQNEAQLDKSGLPSDRFFAERPEGSVSTLKIQRTQQEDSAVYLCASSLEGKGASLGNEQFFGPGTRLTVL.

The chain employs TRBV5-1 and TRBJ2-7; D possibly matches TRBD1 or TRBD2 (5 bases each). V was trimmed by 0 bases and J by 2 bases, leaving 12 bases between them. The V gene's germline CDR1 is SGHRS and CDR2 YFSETQ. The CDR3 covers 15 residues. In nucleotides, the CDR3 is TGCGCCAGCAGCTTGGTTGGGGGAGCGACCTACGAGCAGTACTTC. The encoded protein is CASSLVGGATYEQYF.